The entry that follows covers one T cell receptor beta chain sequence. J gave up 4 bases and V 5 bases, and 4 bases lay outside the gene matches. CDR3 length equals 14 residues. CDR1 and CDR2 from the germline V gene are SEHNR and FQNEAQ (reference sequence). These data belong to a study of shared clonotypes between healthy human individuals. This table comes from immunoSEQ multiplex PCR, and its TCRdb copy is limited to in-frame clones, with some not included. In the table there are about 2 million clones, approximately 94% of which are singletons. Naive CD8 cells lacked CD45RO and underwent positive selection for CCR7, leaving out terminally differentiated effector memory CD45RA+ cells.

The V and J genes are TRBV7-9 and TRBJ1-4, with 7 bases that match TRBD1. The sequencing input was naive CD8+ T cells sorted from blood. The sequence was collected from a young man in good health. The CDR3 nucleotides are TGTGCCAGCAGCCAGGGGGGTTTTAATGAAAAACTGTTTTTT. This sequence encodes CASSQGGFNEKLFF.